This TCR beta chain was profiled in a study of T cell responses to AZD1222 COVID-19 vaccine. In regard to this clone: Its antigen is unknown.

Study outcomes and limitations: Donors in the cohort were predominantly white British and more often female, and clonal diversity was possibly underestimated. Repertoires were collected only later (after the peak T cell response had occurred). Vaccination with two AZD1222 doses was followed by a rise in Spike-specific TCR breadth and depth.

After removal of 5 bases from V and 4 bases from J, the junction contained 6 bases not matched to a gene. Germline CDR1 and CDR2: SGHAT and FQDESV (reference sequence). The CDR3 extends over 14 amino acids. Profiling relied on immunoSEQ multiplex PCR, and the TCRdb table lists in-frame clones only, not all of them. The table records 140,000 to 150,000 clones, about 89% of them present only once. This clonotype originated in an adult who received the MenACWY meningococcal vaccine as a control. The chain employs TRBV11-1 and TRBJ2-5; 8 nucleotides agree with TRBD1. This material consisted of peripheral blood, taken 28 days after the second dose of the MenACWY control vaccine. The CDR3 sequence: CASSRGDRGETQYF. Written as DNA, the CDR3 is TGTGCCAGCAGCCGAGGTGACAGGGGAGAGACCCAGTACTTC.